This TCR beta chain derives from a study of blood T cell repertoires in COVID-19. Study in general: Sources were T cells, B-cell-depleted T cells, or PBMCs; the material itself was cDNA or gDNA.

Authors' processing steps: Estimated nucleated cell counts came from reference gene primer amplification. Libraries were prepared by immunoSEQ multiplex PCR; TCRdb keeps only in-frame clonotypes and omits some of them. The DNA gave D and trimming, while V, J and clone size come from that table. The sample has a few hundred thousand clones; approximately 87% are singletons. CDR3 length equals 14 residues. Trimming shortened V by 4 bases and J by 4 bases, and 11 bases separated the two germline ends. CDR1 and CDR2 from the germline V gene are SGDLS and YYNGEE. Material: peripheral blood. The TCR comes from a man aged 60 to 75 who had recovered from COVID-19. This chain joins TRBV9 and TRBJ2-2; D is possibly TRBD2 (5 bases). CDR3 amino acids: CASSPLVGTGELFF. The DNA for the CDR3 is TGTGCCAGCAGCCCACTAGTGGGCACCGGGGAGCTGTTTTTT.